This T cell receptor beta chain stems from a study of CD8 T cells in ankylosing spondylitis. This CDR3 comprises 16 residues. The V segment lost 2 bases and the J segment 4 bases; nucleotides outside the gene matches: 8. The germline CDR1 and CDR2 sequences are LNHNV and YYDKDF (reference sequence). TCRdb redid the calling of the 5' RACE reads with MiXCR, one entry per CDR3 protein. The data show around 39,000 distinct CDR3 sequences, with approximately 15% seen just once and 45% held by the top ten. This clonotype came up a few times. This chain links TRBV15 with TRBJ2-3, with 8 bases aligning to TRBD2. This TCR was sampled from a male donor with ankylosing spondylitis or in good health (not recorded which). Sequencing used blood. CDR3 loop: CATSRRDGGAPDTQYF. The CDR3 DNA reads TGTGCCACCAGCAGACGTGACGGGGGGGCCCCAGATACGCAGTATTTT.